The T cell receptor beta chain described here comes from a study of spatial heterogeneity in lung cancer (dated by TCRdb to between 2017 and 2020). Describing the broader study: More beta-chain than alpha-chain transcripts were consistently detected, likely reflecting higher beta-chain transcript abundance. In tumor regions, TCR transcript counts showed a strong correlation with a T cell transcriptional module score from matched bulk RNA-seq. In the raw uncorrected reads, each unique combination of TCR and UMI appeared more than ten times on average. In non-small cell lung cancer, the study quantitatively compared TCR alpha and beta repertoires across several tumor regions, matched nontumor lung, and blood. TCR repertoire features were related to nonsynonymous mutation counts determined by whole-exome sequencing of tumor tissue. At surgery, hundreds of tumor regions, roughly 63 matched nontumor lung samples and 45 to 60 PBMC samples were TCR-sequenced for both alpha and beta chains. The full study reports these points: Counts of ubiquitous and regional expanded TCRs were found to correlate with counts of ubiquitous and regional nonsynonymous mutations, respectively. TCR-seq coverage of tumor T cells was estimated to be only roughly 7.3% for alpha chains and around 13% for beta chains. Confirming at a functional level the hypothesis that regional TCRs recognize regional mutations was considered to require additional single-cell paired TCR alpha and beta sequencing. The tumor nonsynonymous mutation count correlated with the number of expanded alpha and beta TCRs within the tumor.

The CDR3 numbers 16 residues from cysteine through phenylalanine. Of all the DNA, just the CDR3 is kept, 48 bases in frame from base 1. Trimming takes 5 bases off V and 5 bases off J; junction bases not matched to a gene: 8. According to the germline V gene, CDR1 reads SGHTA and CDR2 reads FQGNSA. Reading the label with the study, this specimen's time point is: sample taken at primary tumor resection. Donors were about 70 patients with early-stage, untreated non-small cell lung cancer from the lung TRACERx cohort. For TCR sequencing, whole RNA was extracted from tumor and nontumor lung tissue, or from cryopreserved PBMC samples, and no cell sorting was done. Only patients with enough RNA available from two or more tumor regions were chosen for TCR sequencing. Before being selected, tumor and adjacent nontumor lung specimens were reviewed by a lung pathologist. In this sample, this clonotype turned up many times. Its antigen remains unidentified. Nothing much larger sits one base from this clone, and base qualities are not available. This beta chain was picked up by a library intended for alpha chains and is off target, so its count carries little meaning.

The library was produced with 5' RACE. TCRdb shows the sequencer as NextSeq 500. To allow correction of PCR and sequencing errors, the TCR library protocol tagged every TCR cDNA molecule with a unique molecular identifier. Regarding the original processing steps: TCR identification, UMI-based error correction and CDR3 extraction were all carried out with Decombinator tools. TCRs above a frequency of 2 per 1,000, corresponding to the top 1% of the tumor frequency distribution, were defined as expanded. Expanded tumor TCRs were classed as regional if statistically deemed absent (corrected P<0.05) from at least one tumor region, otherwise ubiquitous. Rényi diversity was computed with the R vegan package after subsampling each repertoire 100 times to 5,000 TCRs. To build CDR3 similarity networks, amino acid triplet string-kernel similarity was used, and CDR3s were connected when their pairwise similarity was above 0.82. The public reads were reanalyzed by TCRdb: fastp trimming at Q25, MiXCR alignment, in-frame beta chains only. CDR3 protein duplicates are merged, each entry listing the most common genes and DNA. For this entry, the V and J calls and clone size follow TCRdb and not the study's own pipeline. For this sample there are more than 9,000 distinct CDR3 sequences; about 6.5% appear just once. Around 9.1% of the sample comes from the top ten.

This specimen was lung tumor tissue, taken at surgery. This sequence was found in a male donor with early-stage non-small cell lung cancer. Rearrangement joined TRBV7-2 to TRBJ2-3, with 12 bases in between that match TRBD2. The DNA sequence follows: TGTGCCAGCAGCCTAGGACTAGCGGGATATGGAGATACGCAGTATTTT. Translated, this gives CASSLGLAGYGDTQYF.